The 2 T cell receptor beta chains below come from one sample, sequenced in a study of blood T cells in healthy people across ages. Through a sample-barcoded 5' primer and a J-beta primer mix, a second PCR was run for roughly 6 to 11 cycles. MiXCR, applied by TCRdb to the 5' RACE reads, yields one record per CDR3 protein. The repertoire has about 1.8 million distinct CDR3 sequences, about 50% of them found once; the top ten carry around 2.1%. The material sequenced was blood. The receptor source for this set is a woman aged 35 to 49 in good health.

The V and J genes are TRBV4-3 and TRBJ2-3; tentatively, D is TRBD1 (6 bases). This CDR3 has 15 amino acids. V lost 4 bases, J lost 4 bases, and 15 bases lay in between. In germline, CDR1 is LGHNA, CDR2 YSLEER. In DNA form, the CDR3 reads TGCGCCAGCAGCCCAATACGGACAGCAGCAGATACGCAGTATTTT. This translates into CASSPIRTAADTQYF.

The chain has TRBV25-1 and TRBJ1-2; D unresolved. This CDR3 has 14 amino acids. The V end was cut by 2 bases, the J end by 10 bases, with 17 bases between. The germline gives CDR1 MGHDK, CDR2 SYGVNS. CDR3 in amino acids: CASSEIEGGKVYTF. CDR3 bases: TGTGCCAGCAGTGAAATTGAGGGAGGGAAAGTCTACACCTTC.